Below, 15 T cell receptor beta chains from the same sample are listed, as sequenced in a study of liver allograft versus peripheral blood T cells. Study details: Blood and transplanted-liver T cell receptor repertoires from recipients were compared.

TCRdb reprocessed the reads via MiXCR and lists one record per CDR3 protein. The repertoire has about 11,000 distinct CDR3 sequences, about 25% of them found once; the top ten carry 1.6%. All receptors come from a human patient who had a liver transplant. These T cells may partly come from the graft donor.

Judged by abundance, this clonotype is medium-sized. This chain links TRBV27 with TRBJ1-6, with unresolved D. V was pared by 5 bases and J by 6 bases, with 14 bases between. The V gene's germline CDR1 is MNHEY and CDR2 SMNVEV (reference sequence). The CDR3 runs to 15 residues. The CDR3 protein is CASSGKPEVNSPLHF. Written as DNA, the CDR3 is TGTGCCAGCAGTGGAAAGCCAGAGGTTAATTCACCCCTCCACTTT.

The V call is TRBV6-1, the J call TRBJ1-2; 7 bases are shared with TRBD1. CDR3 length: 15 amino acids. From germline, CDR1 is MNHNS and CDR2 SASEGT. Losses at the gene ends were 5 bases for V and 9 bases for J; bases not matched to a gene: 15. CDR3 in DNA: TGTGCCAGCAGTCTCGGACAGGCGACCCCTATGAGCTACACCTTC. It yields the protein CASSLGQATPMSYTF.

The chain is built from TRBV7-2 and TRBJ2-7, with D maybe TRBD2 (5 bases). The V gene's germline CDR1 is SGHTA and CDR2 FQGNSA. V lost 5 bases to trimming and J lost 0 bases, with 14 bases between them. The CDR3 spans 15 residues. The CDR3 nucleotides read TGTGCCAGCAGCCCTCCAAAAGACTACTCCTACGAGCAGTACTTC. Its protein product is CASSPPKDYSYEQYF.

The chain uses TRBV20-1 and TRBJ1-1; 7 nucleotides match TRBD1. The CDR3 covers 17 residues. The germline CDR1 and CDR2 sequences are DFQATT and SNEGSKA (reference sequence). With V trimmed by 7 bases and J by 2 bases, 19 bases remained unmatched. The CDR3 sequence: CSGSGLARGTTNTEAFF. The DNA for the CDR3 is TGCAGTGGTTCGGGCTTGGCCAGGGGGACTACCAACACTGAAGCTTTCTTT.

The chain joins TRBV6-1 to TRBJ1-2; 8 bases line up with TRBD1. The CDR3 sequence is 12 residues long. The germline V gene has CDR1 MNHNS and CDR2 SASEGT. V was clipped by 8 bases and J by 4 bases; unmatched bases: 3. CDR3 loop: CASQGARYGYTF. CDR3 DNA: TGTGCCAGCCAGGGGGCACGCTATGGCTACACCTTC.

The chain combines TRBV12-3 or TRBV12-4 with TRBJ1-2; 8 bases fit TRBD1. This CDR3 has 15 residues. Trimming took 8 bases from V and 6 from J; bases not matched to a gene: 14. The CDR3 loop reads CASVRERTGIHGYTF. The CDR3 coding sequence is TGTGCCAGCGTAAGAGAAAGGACAGGGATCCATGGCTACACCTTC.

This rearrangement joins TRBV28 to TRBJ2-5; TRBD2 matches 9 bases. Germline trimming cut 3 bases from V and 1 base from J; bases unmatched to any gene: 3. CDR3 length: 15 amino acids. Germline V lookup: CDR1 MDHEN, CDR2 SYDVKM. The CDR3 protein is CASSLAGGPQETQYF. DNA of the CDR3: TGTGCCAGCAGTTTGGCGGGGGGGCCCCAAGAGACCCAGTACTTC.

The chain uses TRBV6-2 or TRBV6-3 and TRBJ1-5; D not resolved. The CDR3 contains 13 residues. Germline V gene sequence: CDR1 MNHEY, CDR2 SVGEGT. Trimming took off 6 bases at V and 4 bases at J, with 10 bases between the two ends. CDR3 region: CASSHARNQPQHF. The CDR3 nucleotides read TGTGCCAGCAGCCACGCGCGTAATCAGCCCCAGCATTTT.

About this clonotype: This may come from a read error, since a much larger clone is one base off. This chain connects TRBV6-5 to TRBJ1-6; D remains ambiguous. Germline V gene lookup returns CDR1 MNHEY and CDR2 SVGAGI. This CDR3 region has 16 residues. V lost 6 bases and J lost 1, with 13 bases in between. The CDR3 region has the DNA TGTGCCAGCAGCTCACAGCCCTCATCCTATAATTCACCCCTCCACTTT. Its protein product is CASSSQPSSYNSPLHF.

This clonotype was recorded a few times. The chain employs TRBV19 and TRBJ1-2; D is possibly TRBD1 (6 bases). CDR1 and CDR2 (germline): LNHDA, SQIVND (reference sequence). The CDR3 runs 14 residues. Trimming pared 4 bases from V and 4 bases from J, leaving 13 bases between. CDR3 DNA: TGTGCCAGTAGTACCGTCCTAGGGGGCTATGGCTACACCTTC. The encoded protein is CASSTVLGGYGYTF.

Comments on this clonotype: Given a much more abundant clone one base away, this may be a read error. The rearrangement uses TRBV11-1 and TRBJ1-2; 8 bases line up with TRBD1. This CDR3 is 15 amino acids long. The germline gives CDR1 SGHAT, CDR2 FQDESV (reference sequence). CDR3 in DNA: TGTACCAGCAGCTTAGCAGGGGGCGCGAGCTATGGCTACACCTTC. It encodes CTSSLAGGASYGYTF.

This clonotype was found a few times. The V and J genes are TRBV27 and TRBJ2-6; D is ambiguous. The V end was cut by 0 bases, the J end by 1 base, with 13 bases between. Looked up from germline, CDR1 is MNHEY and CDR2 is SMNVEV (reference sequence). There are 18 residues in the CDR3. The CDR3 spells CASSLSLGHNSGANVLTF. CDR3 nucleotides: TGTGCCAGCAGTTTATCGCTCGGGCACAATTCTGGGGCCAACGTCCTGACTTTC.

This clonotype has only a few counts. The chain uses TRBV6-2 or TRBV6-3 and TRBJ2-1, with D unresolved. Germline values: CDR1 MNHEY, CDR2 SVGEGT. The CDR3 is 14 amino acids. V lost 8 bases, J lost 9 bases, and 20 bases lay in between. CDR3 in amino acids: CASAPLTDPREQFF. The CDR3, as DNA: TGTGCCAGCGCCCCCTTGACTGACCCTCGTGAGCAGTTCTTC.

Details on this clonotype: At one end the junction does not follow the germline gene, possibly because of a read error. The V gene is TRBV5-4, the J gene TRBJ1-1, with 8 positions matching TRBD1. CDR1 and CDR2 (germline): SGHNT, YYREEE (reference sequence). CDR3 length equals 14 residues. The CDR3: CASSTGQVNAEAFF. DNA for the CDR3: TGTGCCAGCAGTACGGGACAGGTGAACGCTGAAGCTTTCTTT.

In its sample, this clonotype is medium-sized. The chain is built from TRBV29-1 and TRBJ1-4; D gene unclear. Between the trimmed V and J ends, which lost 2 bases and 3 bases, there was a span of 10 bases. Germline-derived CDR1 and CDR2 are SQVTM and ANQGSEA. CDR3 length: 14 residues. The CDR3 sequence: CSVEPRSANEKLFF. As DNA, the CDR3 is TGCAGCGTTGAACCGCGAAGTGCTAATGAAAAACTGTTTTTT.